This T cell receptor beta chain was documented in a study of blood T cell repertoires in COVID-19. The CDR3 runs 15 residues. Unmatched junction bases numbered 8, after V lost 0 bases and J lost 9 bases. Germline values: CDR1 MNHEY, CDR2 SVGAGI. Everyone who took part was roughly 18 to 89 years old, and they came from about two dozen US areas. Two consecutive negative NP/OP PCR tests, clearance, or resolved symptoms defined Cohort 3 recovery. In the study's own analysis: Amplification from reference gene primers served as the basis for estimated nucleated cell counts. Measured with immunoSEQ multiplex PCR; TCRdb has only the in-frame clones, and not every one. V and J calls and clone size are as listed in that table; D and trimming were resolved from the DNA. This table has about 330,000 clones, 92% appearing once.

Sequencing was performed on PBMCs or T cells enriched from blood (not recorded which). The receptor comes from a woman under 40 who had recovered from COVID-19. The rearrangement links TRBV6-5 to TRBJ2-1, with 7 bases matching TRBD1. The CDR3 region has the DNA TGTGCCAGCAGTTACTCGATACAGGGGTGGACTGAGCAGTTCTTC. Its protein product is CASSYSIQGWTEQFF.